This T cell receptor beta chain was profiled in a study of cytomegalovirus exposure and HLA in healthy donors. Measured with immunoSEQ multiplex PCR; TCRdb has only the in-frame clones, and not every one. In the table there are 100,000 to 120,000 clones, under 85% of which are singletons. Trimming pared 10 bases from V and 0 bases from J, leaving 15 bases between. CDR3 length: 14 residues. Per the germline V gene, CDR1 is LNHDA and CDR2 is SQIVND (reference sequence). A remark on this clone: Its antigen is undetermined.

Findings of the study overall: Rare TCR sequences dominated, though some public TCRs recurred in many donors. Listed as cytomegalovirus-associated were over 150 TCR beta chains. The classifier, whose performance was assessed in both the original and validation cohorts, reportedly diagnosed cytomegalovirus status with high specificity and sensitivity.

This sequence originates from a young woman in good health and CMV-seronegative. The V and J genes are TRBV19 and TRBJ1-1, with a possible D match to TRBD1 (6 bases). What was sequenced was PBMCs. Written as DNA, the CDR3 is TGTGCCACGTCAGGGGAAATTATGAACACTGAAGCTTTCTTT. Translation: CATSGEIMNTEAFF.